This T cell receptor beta chain was sequenced during a study of early T cells in non-severe SARS-CoV-2 infection. Study information: Bulk RNA isolated from unsorted whole blood underwent sequencing; chains were not paired.

The library protocol tagged individual cDNA molecules with unique molecular identifiers. Using its own MiXCR run on the 5' RACE reads, TCRdb lists one record per CDR3 protein. The top ten hold 3.5% to 5.5% of the sample, which has around 70,000 distinct CDR3 sequences, less than 15% seen once. V was shortened by 0 bases and J by 1 base, with 16 bases between the two germline ends. CDR3 length: 18 residues. Germline lookup yields CDR1 KGHDR and CDR2 SFDVKD. The chain has TRBV24-1 and TRBJ2-3; D remains ambiguous. Sequencing was performed on whole blood. The source of this sequence is an adult who was a healthcare worker with PCR-confirmed SARS-CoV-2 infection or an uninfected control (not recorded which). CDR3 residues: CATSDLGSAYSRTDTQYF. The CDR3 DNA is TGTGCCACCAGTGATTTGGGATCGGCCTATTCACGCACAGATACGCAGTATTTT.